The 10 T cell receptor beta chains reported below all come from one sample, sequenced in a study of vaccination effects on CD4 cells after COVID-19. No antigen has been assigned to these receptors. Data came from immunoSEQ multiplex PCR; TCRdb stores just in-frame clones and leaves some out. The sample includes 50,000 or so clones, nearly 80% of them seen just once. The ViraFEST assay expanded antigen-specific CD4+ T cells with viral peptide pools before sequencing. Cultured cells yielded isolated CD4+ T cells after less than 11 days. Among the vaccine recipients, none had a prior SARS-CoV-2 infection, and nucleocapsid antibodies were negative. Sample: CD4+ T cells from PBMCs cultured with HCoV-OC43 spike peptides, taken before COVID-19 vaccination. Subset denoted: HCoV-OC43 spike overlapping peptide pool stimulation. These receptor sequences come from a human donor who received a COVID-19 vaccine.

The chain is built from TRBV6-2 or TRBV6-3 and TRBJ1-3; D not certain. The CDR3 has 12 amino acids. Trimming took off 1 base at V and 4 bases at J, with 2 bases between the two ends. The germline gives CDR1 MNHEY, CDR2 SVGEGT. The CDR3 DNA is TGTGCCAGCAGTTACTTCGGAAACACCATATATTTT. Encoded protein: CASSYFGNTIYF.

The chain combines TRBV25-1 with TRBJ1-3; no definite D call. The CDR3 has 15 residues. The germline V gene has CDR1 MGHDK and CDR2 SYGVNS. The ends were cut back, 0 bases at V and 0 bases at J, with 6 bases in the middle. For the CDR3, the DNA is TGTGCCAGCAGTGAATATAGTTTCTCTGGAAACACCATATATTTT. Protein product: CASSEYSFSGNTIYF.

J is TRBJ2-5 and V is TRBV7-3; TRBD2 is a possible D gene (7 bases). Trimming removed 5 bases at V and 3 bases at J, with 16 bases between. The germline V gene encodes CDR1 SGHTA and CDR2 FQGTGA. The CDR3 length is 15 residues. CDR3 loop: CASSKGGGLEETQYF. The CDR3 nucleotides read TGTGCCAGCAGCAAAGGGGGGGGGCTAGAAGAGACCCAGTACTTC.

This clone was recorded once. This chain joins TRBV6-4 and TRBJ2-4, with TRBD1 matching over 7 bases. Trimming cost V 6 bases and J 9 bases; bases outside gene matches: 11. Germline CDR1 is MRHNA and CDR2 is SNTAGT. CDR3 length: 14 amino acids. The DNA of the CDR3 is TGTGCCAGCAGGCCCCCGACAGGGTTAGTCATTCAGTACTTC. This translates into CASRPPTGLVIQYF.

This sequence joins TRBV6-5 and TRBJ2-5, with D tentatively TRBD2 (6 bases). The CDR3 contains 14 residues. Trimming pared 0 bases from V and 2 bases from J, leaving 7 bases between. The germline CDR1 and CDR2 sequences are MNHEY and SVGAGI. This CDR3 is CASSYSAGQETQYF. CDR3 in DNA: TGTGCCAGCAGTTACTCGGCGGGGCAAGAGACCCAGTACTTC.

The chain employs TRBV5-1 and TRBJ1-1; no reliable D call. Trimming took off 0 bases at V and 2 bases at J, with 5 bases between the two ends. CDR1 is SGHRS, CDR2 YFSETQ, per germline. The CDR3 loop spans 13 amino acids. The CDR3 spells CASSLVDNTEAFF. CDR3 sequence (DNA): TGCGCCAGCAGCTTGGTTGACAACACTGAAGCTTTCTTT.

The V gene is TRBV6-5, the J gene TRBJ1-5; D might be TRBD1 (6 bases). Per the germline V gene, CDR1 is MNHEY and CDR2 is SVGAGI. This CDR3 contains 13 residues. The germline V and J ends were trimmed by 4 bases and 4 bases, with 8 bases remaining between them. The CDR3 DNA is TGTGCCAGCAGTTTCCAGGGGAATCAGCCCCAGCATTTT. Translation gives CASSFQGNQPQHF.

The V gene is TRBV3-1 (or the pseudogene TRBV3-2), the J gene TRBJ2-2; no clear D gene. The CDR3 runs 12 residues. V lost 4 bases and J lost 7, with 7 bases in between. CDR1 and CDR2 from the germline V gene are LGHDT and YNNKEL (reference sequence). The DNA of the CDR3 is TGTGCCAGCAGCCGGAATGGCGGGGAGCTGTTTTTT. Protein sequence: CASSRNGGELFF.

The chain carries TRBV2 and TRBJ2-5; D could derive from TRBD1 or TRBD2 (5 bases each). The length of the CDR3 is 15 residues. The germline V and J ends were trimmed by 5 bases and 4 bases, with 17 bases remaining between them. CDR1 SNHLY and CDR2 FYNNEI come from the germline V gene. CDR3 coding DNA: TGTGCCAGCAGTCGGGACCACACTGGAAGAGAGACCCAGTACTTC. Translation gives CASSRDHTGRETQYF. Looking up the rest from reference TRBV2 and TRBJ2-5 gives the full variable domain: EPEVTQTPSHQVTQMGQEVILRCVPISNHLYFYWYRQILGQKVEFLVSFYNNEISEKSEIFDDQFSVERPDGSNFTLKIRSTKLEDSAMYFCASSRDHTGRETQYFGPGTRLLVL.

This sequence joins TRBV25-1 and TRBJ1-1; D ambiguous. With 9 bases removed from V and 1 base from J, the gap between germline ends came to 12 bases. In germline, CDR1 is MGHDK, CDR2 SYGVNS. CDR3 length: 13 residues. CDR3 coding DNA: TGTGCCAGTAACCGGGGAGGGAACACTGAAGCTTTCTTT. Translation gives CASNRGGNTEAFF.